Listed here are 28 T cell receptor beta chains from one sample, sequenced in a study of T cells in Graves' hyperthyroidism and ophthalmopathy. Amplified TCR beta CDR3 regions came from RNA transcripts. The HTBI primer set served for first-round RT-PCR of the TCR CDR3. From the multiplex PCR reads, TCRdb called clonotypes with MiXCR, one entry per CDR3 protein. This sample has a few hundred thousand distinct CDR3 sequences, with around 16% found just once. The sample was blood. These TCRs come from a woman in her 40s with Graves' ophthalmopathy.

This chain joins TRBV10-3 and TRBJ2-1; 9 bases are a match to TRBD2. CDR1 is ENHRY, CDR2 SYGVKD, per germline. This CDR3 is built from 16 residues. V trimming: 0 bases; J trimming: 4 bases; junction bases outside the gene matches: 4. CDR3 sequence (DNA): TGTGCCATCAGTGAGTCGATTAGCGGGAGTTACAATGAGCAGTTCTTC. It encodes CAISESISGSYNEQFF.

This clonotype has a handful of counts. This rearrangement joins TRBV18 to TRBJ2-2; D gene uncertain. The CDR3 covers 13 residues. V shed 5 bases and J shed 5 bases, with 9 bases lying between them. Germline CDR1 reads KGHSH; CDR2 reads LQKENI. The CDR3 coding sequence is TGTGCCAGCTCAGCCCTGGGGACCGGGGAGCTGTTTTTT. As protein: CASSALGTGELFF.

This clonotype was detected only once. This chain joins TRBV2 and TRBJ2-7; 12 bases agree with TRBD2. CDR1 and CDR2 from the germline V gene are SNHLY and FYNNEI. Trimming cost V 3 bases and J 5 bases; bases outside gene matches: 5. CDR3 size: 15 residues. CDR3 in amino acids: CASSDSSGRAHEQYF. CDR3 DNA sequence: TGTGCCAGCAGTGATTCTAGCGGGAGGGCCCACGAGCAGTACTTC.

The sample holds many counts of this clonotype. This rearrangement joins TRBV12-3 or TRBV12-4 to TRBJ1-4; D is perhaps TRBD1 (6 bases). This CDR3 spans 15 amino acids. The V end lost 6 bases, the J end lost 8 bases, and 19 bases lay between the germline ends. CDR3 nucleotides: TGTGCCAGCAGGCCCAGACAGGTTCTAAACGAAAAACTGTTTTTT. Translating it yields CASRPRQVLNEKLFF.

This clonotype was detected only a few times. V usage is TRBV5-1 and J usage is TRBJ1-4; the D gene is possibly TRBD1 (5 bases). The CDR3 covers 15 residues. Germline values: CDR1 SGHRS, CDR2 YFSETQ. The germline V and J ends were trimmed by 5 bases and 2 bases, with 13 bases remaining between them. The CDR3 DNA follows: TGCGCCAGCAGTCCCCTGACAGCCACTAATGAAAAACTGTTTTTT. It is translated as CASSPLTATNEKLFF.

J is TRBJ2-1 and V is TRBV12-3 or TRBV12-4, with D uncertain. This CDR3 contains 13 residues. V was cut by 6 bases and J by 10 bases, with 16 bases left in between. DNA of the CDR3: TGTGCCAGCAGCTCTCAGCTGGGGATAGAGCAGTTCTTC. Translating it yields CASSSQLGIEQFF.

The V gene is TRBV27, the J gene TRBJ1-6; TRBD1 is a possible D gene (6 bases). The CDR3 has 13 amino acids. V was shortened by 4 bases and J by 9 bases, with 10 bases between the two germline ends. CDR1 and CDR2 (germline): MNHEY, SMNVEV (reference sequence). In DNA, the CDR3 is TGTGCCAGCAGTTCCCAGACAGGTTCACCCCTCCACTTT. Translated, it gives CASSSQTGSPLHF.

The CDR3 DNA follows: TGTGCCAGTAGTATTGAACCCCTAGTTGGCAATGAGCAGTTCTTC. The encoded protein is CASSIEPLVGNEQFF. This chain connects TRBV19 to TRBJ2-1; D is unclear. The CDR3 totals 15 residues. The V and J ends lost 3 bases and 6 bases respectively, with 15 bases between them. CDR1 and CDR2 from the germline V gene are LNHDA and SQIVND (reference sequence).

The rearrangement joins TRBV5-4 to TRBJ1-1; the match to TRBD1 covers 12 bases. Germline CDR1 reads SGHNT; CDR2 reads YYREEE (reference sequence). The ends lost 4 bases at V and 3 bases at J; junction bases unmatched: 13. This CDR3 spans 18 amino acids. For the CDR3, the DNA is TGTGCCAGCAGCCCACACCGGGACAGGGGGCCGGAGGACACTGAAGCTTTCTTT. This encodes CASSPHRDRGPEDTEAFF.

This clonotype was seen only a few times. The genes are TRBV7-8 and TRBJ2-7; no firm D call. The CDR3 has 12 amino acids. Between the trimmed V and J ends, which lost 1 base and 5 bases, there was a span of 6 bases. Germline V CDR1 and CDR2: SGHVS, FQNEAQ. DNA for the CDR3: TGTGCCAGCAGCTTAGGTCTCCACGAGCAGTACTTC. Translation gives CASSLGLHEQYF.

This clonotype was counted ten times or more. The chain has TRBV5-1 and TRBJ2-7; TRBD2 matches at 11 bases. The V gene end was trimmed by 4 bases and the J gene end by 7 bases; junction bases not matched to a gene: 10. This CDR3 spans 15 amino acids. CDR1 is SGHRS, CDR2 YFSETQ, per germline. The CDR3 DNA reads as TGCGCCAGCAGCCCAAGACTAGCGGGACCGCTAGAGCAGTACTTC. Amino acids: CASSPRLAGPLEQYF.

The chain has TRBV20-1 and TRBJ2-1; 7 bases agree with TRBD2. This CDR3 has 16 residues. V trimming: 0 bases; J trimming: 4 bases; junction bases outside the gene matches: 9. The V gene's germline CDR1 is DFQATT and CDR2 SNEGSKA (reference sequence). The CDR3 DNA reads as TGCAGTGCTAGAGATATTGGACTAGAGAAATACAATGAGCAGTTCTTC. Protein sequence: CSARDIGLEKYNEQFF.

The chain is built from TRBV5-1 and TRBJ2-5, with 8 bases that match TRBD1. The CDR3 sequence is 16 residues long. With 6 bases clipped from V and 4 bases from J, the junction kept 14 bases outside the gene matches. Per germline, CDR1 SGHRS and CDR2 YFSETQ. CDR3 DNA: TGCGCCAGCACCCGCGCAGGGGGCGCTTTAGCAGAGACCCAGTACTTC. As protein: CASTRAGGALAETQYF. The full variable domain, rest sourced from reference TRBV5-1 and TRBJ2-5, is KAGVTQTPRYLIKTRGQQVTLSCSPISGHRSVSWYQQTPGQGLQFLFEYFSETQRNKGNFPGRFSGRQFSNSRSEMNVSTLELGDSALYLCASTRAGGALAETQYFGPGTRLLVL.

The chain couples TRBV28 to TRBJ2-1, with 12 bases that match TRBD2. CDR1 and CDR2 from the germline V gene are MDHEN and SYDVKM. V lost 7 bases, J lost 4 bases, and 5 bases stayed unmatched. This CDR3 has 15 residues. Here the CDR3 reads CASTQGLAGYNEQFF. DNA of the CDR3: TGTGCCAGCACCCAAGGACTAGCGGGGTACAATGAGCAGTTCTTC.

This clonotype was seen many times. The chain's CDR3 is CASSLGQATSYEQYF. Written as DNA, the CDR3 is TGTGCCAGCAGTTTGGGACAGGCCACCTCCTACGAGCAGTACTTC. V usage is TRBV28 and J usage is TRBJ2-7; 8 positions agree with TRBD1. V shed 3 bases and J 0 bases; nucleotides not matched to a gene: 4. Germline V gene lookup returns CDR1 MDHEN and CDR2 SYDVKM. CDR3 length: 15 residues.

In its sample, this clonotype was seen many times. The CDR3 loop reads CASKEWELAGGPNEQFF. CDR3 coding DNA: TGTGCCAGCAAAGAGTGGGAGTTGGCGGGGGGGCCGAATGAGCAGTTCTTC. The V and J genes are TRBV6-1 and TRBJ2-1, with 9 bases that match TRBD2. V shed 7 bases, J shed 7 bases, and the junction held 17 bases outside the gene matches. Germline V lookup: CDR1 MNHNS, CDR2 SASEGT. The CDR3 is 17 residues long.

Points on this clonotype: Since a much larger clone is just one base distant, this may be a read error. The DNA of the CDR3 is TGTGCCAGCAGTGGGGACAGGGGTGGGTATGGGCAGTTCTTC. This codes for CASSGDRGGYGQFF. The J gene is TRBJ2-1, the V gene TRBV6-1, with 10 bases lining up with TRBD1. The ends lost 4 bases at V and 12 bases at J; junction bases unmatched: 9. The CDR3 is 14 residues long. CDR1 MNHNS and CDR2 SASEGT come from the germline V gene.

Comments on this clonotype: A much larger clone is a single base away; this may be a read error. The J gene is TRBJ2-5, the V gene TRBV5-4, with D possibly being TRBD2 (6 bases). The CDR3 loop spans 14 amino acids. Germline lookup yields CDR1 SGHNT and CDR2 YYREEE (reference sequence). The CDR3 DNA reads TGTGTCAGCAGCTTGTACGGGAGTGCAGAGACCCAGTACTTC. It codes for CVSSLYGSAETQYF.

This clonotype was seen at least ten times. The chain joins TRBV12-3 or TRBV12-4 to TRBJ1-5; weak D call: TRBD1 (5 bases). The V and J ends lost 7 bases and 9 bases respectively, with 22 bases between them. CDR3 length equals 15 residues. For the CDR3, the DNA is TGTGCCAGCACCACAGAGAGGCAGGGACGGGGGCCCCAGCATTTT. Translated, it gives CASTTERQGRGPQHF.

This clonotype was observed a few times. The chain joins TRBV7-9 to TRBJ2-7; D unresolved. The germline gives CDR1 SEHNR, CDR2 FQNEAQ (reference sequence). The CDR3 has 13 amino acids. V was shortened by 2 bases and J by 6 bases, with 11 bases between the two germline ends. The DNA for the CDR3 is TGTGCCAGCAGCTTACATAAGGACGGCGAGCAGTACTTC. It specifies CASSLHKDGEQYF. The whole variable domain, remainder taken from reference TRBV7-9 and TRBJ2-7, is DTGVSQNPRHKITKRGQNVTFRCDPISEHNRLYWYRQTLGQGPEFLTYFQNEAQLEKSRLLSDRFSAERPKGSFSTLEIQRTEQGDSAMYLCASSLHKDGEQYFGPGTRLTVT.

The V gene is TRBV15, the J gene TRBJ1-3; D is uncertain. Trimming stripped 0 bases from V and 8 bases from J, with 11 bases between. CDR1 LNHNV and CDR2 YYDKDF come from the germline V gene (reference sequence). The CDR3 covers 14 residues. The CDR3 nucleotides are TGTGCCACCAGCAGAGATCGGGGTTTATACACCATATATTTT. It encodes CATSRDRGLYTIYF.

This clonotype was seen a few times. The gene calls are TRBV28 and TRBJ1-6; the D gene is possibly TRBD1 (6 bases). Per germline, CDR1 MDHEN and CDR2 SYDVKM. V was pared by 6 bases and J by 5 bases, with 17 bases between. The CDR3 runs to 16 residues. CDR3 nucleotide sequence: TGTGCCAGCAGACCACCCCGACAGGTTAATAATTCACCCCTCCACTTT. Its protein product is CASRPPRQVNNSPLHF.

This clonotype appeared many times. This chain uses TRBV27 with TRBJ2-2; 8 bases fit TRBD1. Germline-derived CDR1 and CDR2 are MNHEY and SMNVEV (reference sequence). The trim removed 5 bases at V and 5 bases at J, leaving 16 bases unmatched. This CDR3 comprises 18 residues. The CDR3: CASSPNLMRTGPTGELFF. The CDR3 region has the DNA TGTGCCAGCAGTCCTAATCTGATGAGGACAGGGCCAACCGGGGAGCTGTTTTTT.

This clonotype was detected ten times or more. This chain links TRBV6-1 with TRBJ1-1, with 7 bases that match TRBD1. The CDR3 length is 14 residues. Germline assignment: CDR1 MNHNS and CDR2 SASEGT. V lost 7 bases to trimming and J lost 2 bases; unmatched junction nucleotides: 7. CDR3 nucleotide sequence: TGTGCCAGCAATCGGGACAGCCTAAACACTGAAGCTTTCTTT. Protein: CASNRDSLNTEAFF.

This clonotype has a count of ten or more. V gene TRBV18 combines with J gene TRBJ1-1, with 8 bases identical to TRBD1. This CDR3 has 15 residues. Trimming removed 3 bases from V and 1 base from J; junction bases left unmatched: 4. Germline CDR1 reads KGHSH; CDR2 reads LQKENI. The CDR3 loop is CASSPTGQANTEAFF. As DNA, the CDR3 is TGTGCCAGCTCACCGACGGGACAGGCGAACACTGAAGCTTTCTTT.

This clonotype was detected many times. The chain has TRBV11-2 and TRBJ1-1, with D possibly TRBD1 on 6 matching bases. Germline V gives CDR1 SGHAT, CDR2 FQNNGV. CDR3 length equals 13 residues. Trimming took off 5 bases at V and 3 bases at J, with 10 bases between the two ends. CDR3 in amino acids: CASSPWTDTEAFF. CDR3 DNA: TGTGCCAGCAGCCCTTGGACAGACACTGAAGCTTTCTTT.

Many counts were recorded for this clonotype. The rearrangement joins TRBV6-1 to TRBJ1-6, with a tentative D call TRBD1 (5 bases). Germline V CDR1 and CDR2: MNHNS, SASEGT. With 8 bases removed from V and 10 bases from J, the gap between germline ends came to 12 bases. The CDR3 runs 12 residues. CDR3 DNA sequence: TGTGCCAGCCGCGACGGGGACTCACCCCTCCACTTT. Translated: CASRDGDSPLHF.

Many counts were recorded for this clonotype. The CDR3, as DNA: TGTGCCAGCAGCTTTACACATTTCTACGAGCAGTACTTC. It codes for CASSFTHFYEQYF. The chain is built from TRBV7-2 and TRBJ2-7, with D hard to call. Trimming left V 3 bases short and J 3 bases short, with 9 bases between. The CDR3 extends over 13 amino acids. Germline assignment: CDR1 SGHTA and CDR2 FQGNSA.